This record covers a single TCR beta chain. A single base separates this from a much larger clone, so it may be a read error. Amplified TCR beta CDR3 regions came from RNA transcripts. Carried out on the TCR CDR3, a first-round RT-PCR used the HTBI primer set. TCRdb called the multiplex PCR reads again in MiXCR, with one record for every CDR3 protein. Here the sample spans fewer than 550,000 distinct CDR3 sequences, 15% to 18% being singletons. Trimming took 11 bases from V and 9 from J, leaving 34 bases between them. The CDR3 has 17 residues. Germline assignment: CDR1 MNHGY and CDR2 SVAAGI. Graves' hyperthyroidism is called stable when ophthalmopathy does not progress within 18 months. Lactation, pregnancy, other autoimmune disease or uncontrolled infection excluded patients. The diagnoses drew upon clinical symptoms, serum thyroxine and TRAb, thyroid ultrasound and orbital computed tomography. PBMCs stemmed from less than 13 ml fresh peripheral blood.

The sample is drawn from a study of T cells in Graves' hyperthyroidism and ophthalmopathy. This TCR came from a woman aged 18-30 years with Graves' hyperthyroidism. The chain employs TRBV6-9 and TRBJ1-1, with D possibly matching TRBD1 (5 bases). The source material was blood. The CDR3 sequence: CACITLKMASIGGKAFF. The CDR3 DNA reads as TGTGCCTGCATTACTCTAAAGATGGCCTCGATCGGGGGGAAAGCTTTCTTT.